This TCR beta chain was captured in a study of somatic mutations in cytotoxic T cells in rheumatoid arthritis. The CDR3 loop spans 15 amino acids. Germline V gives CDR1 SNHLY, CDR2 FYNNEI. The V gene lost 5 bases and the J gene lost 2 bases, with 16 bases spanning the gap. Assay: immunoSEQ multiplex PCR; the TCRdb copy retains only in-frame clones and omits some. Of under 20,000 clones in the sample, around 85% were seen once. Study-level points and caveats: Rheumatoid arthritis patients showed slight TRBV07 underrepresentation, and this was not adjusted for multiple comparisons. Per patient, the largest CD8+ clone was found to exceed 20% of CD8+ cells in about an eighth of the roughly 60 cases. The study found no significant difference in CD8+ T-cell clonality between rheumatoid arthritis patients and age-matched healthy controls.

With regard to this clone: Its specificity is unknown.

The chain is built from TRBV2 and TRBJ2-7; D might be TRBD2 (6 bases). Sequences were obtained from CD8+ T cells sorted from blood. The receptor comes from a man in his forties in good health. The CDR3 DNA reads TGTGCCAGCAGTTCACCCGGGGGAGGCCCCTACGAGCAGTACTTC. The encoded protein is CASSSPGGGPYEQYF.